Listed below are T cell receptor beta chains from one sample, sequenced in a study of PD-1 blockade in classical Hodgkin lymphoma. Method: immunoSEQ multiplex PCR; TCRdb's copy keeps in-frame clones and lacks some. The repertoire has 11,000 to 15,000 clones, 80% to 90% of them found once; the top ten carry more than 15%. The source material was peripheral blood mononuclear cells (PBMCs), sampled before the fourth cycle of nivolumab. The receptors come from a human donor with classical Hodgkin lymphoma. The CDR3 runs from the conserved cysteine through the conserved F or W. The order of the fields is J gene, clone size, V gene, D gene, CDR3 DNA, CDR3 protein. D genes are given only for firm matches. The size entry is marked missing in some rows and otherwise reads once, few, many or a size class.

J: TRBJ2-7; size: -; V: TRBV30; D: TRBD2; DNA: TGTGCCTGGAGTGTTGGGCTAGCGGGGTCCTACGAGCAGTACTTC; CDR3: CAWSVGLAGSYEQYF
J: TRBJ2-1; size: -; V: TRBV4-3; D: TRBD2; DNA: TGCGCCAGCAGCCTGTCAGCGGGACCATCCTACAATGAGCAGTTCTTC; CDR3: CASSLSAGPSYNEQFF
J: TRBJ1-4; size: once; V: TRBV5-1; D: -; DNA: TGCGCCAGCAGTTCCGCCGGCGATGCTGAAAAACTGTTTTTT; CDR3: CASSSAGDAEKLFF
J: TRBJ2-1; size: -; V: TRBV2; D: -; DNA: TGTGCCAGCAGCGATCTAGTAGAGAAGTACAATGAGCAGTTCTTC; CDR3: CASSDLVEKYNEQFF
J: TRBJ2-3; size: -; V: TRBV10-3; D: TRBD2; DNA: TGTGCCATCAGTGAGTCAGGAGCGGGGGAGATTGATACGCAGTATTTT; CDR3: CAISESGAGEIDTQYF
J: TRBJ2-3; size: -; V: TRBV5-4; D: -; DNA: TGTGCCAGCAGCGCAAGAGACTACACAGATACGCAGTATTTT; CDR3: CASSARDYTDTQYF
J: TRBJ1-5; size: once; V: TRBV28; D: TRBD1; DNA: TGTGCCAGCAGTTTAGGCCGCAGGGGGAATCAGCCCCAGCATTTT; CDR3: CASSLGRRGNQPQHF
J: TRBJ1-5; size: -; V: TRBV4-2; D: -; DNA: TGTGCCAGCAGCCAATTGACCGACGCCCCCAATCAGCCCCAGCATTTT; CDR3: CASSQLTDAPNQPQHF
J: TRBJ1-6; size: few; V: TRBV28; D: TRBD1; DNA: TGTGCCAGCAGTTTAGATCGGACAGGGAATTCACCCCTCCACTTT; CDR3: CASSLDRTGNSPLHF
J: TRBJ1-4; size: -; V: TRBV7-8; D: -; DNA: TGTGCCAGCAGCGCCCGCGAAAAACTGTTTTTT; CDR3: CASSAREKLFF
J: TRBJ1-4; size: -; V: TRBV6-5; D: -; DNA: TGTGCCAGCAGTTACTCGGTTGGGGTTCTTGGAGAAAAACTGTTTTTT; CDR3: CASSYSVGVLGEKLFF
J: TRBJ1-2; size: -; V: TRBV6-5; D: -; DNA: TGTGCCAGCAGTTACTCTGGGGAAGGTGGCTACACCTTC; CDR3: CASSYSGEGGYTF
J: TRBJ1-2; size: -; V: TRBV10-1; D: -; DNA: TGCGCCAGCAGTGACAGAAACTATGGCTACACCTTC; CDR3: CASSDRNYGYTF
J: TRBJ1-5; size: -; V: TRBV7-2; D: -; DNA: TGTGCCAGCAGCTTAGGGCTAAATCAGCCCCAGCATTTT; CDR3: CASSLGLNQPQHF
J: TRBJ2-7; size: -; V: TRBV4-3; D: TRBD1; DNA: TGCGCCAGCAGCCAAGATGAGGGGGCTGGCTACGAGCAGTACTTC; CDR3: CASSQDEGAGYEQYF
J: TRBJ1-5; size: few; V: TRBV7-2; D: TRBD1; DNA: TGTGCCAGCAGCTTAAGGGGGCCCGGGGCTTCCTATAGCAATCAGCCCCAGCATTTT; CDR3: CASSLRGPGASYSNQPQHF
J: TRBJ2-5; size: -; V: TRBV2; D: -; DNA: TGTGCCAGCAGTGAAATGGGGGAGGAGACCCAGTACTTC; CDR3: CASSEMGEETQYF
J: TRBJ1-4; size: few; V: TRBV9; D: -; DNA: TGTGCCAGGGACAGATACCCTGAAAAACTGTTTTTT; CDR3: CARDRYPEKLFF
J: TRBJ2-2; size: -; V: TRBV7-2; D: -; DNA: TGTGCCAGCAGGTTCGCTGGGGTCGGGGAGCTGTTTTTT; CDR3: CASRFAGVGELFF
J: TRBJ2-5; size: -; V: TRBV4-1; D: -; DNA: TGCGCCAGCAGCCCTGAACGGGGTTCTGAGACCCAGTACTTC; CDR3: CASSPERGSETQYF
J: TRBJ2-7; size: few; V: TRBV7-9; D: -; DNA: TGTGCCAGCAGCCCGATTACGACCCTTTACGAGCAGTACTTC; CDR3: CASSPITTLYEQYF
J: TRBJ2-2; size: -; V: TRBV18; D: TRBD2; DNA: TGTGCCAGCTCCCTTCGACTAGCGGGGCAGAACACCGGGGAGCTGTTTTTT; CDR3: CASSLRLAGQNTGELFF
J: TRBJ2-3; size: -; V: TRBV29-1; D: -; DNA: TGCAGCGTTGAATTTGGGGCAGATACGCAGTATTTT; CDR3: CSVEFGADTQYF
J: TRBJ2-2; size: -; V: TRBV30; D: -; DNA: TGTGCTAAAGGTTACACCGGGGAGCTGTTTTTT; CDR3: CAKGYTGELFF
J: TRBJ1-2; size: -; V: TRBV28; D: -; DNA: TGTGCCAGCAGTTTGAGGCAGGGTGATGGCTACACCTTC; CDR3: CASSLRQGDGYTF
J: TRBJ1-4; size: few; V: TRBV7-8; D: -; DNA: TGTGCCAGCAGCTTGTACGAAAAACTGTTTTTT; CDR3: CASSLYEKLFF
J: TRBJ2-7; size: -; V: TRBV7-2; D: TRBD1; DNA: TGTGCCAGCAGCTATCCGACAGGGTTTCACGAGCAGTACTTC; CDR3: CASSYPTGFHEQYF
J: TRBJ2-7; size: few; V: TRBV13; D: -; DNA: TGTGCCAGCAGCTTGCGGCAGGCCTACGAGCAGTACTTC; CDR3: CASSLRQAYEQYF
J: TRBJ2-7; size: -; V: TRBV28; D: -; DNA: TGTGCCAGCAGTTTAGAGGAATTCGTAAACAGAAGCTACGAGCAGTACTTC; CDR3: CASSLEEFVNRSYEQYF
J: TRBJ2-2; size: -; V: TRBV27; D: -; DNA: TGTGCCAGCAGGGGGGGGAACACCGGGGAGCTGTTTTTT; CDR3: CASRGGNTGELFF
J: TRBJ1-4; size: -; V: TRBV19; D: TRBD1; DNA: TGTGCCAGTAGGACCCAACAGGGGGCGCGCGAAAAACTGTTTTTT; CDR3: CASRTQQGAREKLFF
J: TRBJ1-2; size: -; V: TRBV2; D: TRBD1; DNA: TGTGCCAGCACCTGGGCTGGACAGGGGGGTAATCATGGCTACACCTTC; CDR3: CASTWAGQGGNHGYTF
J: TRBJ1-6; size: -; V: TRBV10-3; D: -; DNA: TGTGCCATCAGTGAGTCGGAGACAGGTTCCTATAATTCACCCCTCCACTTT; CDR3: CAISESETGSYNSPLHF
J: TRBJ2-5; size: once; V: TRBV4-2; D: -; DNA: TGTGCCAGCAGCCAAGACGCGGACAGCCAAGAGACCCAGTACTTC; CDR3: CASSQDADSQETQYF
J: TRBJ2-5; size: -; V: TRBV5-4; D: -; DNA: TGTGCCAGCAGCTTGACCTCGGAGACCCAGTACTTC; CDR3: CASSLTSETQYF
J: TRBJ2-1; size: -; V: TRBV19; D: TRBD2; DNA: TGTGCCAGTAGCGACCGACTAGCGGGGGGGAATGAGCAGTTCTTC; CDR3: CASSDRLAGGNEQFF
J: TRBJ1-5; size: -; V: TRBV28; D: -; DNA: TGTGCCAGCAGTTTCGGCGGGAGCAATCAGCCCCAGCATTTT; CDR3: CASSFGGSNQPQHF
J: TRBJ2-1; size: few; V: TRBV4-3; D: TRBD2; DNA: TGCGCCAGCAGCCGGACTAGCGGGGGGGACAATGAGCAGTTCTTC; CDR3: CASSRTSGGDNEQFF
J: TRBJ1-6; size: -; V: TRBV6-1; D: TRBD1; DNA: TGTGCCAGCAGCCGGGACAGGGTGGGAAATTCACCCCTCCACTTT; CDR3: CASSRDRVGNSPLHF
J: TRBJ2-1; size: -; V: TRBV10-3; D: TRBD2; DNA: TGTGCCATCAGTGACTCCTACTCCAAAACTAGCGGGATTTCTTACAATGAGCAGTTCTTC; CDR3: CAISDSYSKTSGISYNEQFF
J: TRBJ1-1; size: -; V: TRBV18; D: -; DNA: TGTGCCAGCTCAAAAGACATTAGCACTGAAGCTTTCTTT; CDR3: CASSKDISTEAFF
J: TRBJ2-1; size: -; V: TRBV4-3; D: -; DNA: TGCGCCAGCAGCCCTTCGGTAGATCCCTACAATGAGCAGTTCTTC; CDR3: CASSPSVDPYNEQFF
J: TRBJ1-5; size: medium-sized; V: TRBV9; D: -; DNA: TGTGCCAGCAGCGTAGAAGGGCAGTCCAATCAGCCCCAGCATTTT; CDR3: CASSVEGQSNQPQHF
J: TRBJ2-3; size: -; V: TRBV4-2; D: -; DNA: TGTGCCAGCAGTCAACAAAACCGGAAGGACACAGATACGCAGTATTTT; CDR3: CASSQQNRKDTDTQYF
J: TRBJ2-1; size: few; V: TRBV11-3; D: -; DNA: TGTGCCAGCAGCCCCAAAGACGGGACACGCGACAATGAGCAGTTCTTC; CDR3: CASSPKDGTRDNEQFF
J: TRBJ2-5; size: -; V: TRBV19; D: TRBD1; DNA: TGTGCCAGTAGTATCGAAACAGGGGGGATGGCGACCCAGTACTTC; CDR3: CASSIETGGMATQYF
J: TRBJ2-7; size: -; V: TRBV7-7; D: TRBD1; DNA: TGTGCTAGCAGCTTAGGGTCCGGGACAGCCTACGAGCAGTACTTC; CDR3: CASSLGSGTAYEQYF
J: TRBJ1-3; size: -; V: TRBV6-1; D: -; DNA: TGTGCCAGCAGTGAGTCCGAAAGGAACACCATATATTTT; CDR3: CASSESERNTIYF
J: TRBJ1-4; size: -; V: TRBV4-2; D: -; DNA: TGTGCCAGCAGCCAAGGTCAGGAAAAACTGTTTTTT; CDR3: CASSQGQEKLFF
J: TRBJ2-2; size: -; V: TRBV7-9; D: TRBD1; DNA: TGTGCCAGCAGTCCACAGGGGCACGGGGAGCTGTTTTTT; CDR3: CASSPQGHGELFF
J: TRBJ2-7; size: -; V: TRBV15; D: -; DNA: TGTGCCACCAGCAGAGACACTAGGACAGACGAGCAGTACTTC; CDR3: CATSRDTRTDEQYF
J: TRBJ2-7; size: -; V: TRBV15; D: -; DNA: TGTGCCACCAGCAGAGATCCAAGCGCGACCAACGAGCAGTACTTC; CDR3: CATSRDPSATNEQYF
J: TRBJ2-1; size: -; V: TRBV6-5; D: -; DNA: TGTGCCAGCACGGGCACGGACGACGACAATGAGCAGTTCTTC; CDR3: CASTGTDDDNEQFF
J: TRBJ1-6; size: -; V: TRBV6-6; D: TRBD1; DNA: TGTGCCAGCAGCTCCGGGACAGCCCTAAGTTCACCCCTCCACTTT; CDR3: CASSSGTALSSPLHF
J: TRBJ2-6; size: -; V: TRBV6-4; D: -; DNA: TGTGCCAGCAGTGACAGGGCTGGGGCCAACGTCCTGACTTTC; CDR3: CASSDRAGANVLTF
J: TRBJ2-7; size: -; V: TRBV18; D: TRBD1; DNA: TGTGCCAGCGGAGCCGGGACAGAGGTCTACGAGCAGTACTTC; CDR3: CASGAGTEVYEQYF
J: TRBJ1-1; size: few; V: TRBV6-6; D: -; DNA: TGTGCCAGCAGACAGGAACTCGCAATGAACACTGAAGCTTTCTTT; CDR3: CASRQELAMNTEAFF
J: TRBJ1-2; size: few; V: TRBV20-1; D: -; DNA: TGCAGTGCTAGAGTACGGAATGGCTACACCTTC; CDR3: CSARVRNGYTF
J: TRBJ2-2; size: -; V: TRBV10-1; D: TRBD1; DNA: TGCGCCAGCAGACCACAGGGGACCGGGGAGCTGTTTTTT; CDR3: CASRPQGTGELFF
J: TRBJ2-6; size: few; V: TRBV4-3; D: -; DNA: TGCGCCAGCAGCCAAGCGGCAGGGATTTATACTGGGGCCAACGTCCTGACTTTC; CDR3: CASSQAAGIYTGANVLTF